One and the same sample provided the 25 T cell receptor beta chains below, sequenced in a study of blood T cell repertoires in COVID-19. Sequencing used immunoSEQ multiplex PCR; TCRdb keeps in-frame clones, though not all of them. This sample yields under 300,000 clones, of which 80% to 90% are seen a single time; 3.7% belongs to the top ten. The specimen sequenced was peripheral blood. These receptors were obtained from a woman between 35 and 50 years old with acute or convalescent COVID-19.

This sequence joins TRBV7-9 and TRBJ2-3, with D maybe TRBD2 (5 bases). CDR1 and CDR2 (germline): SEHNR, FQNEAQ (reference sequence). The V gene lost 5 bases and the J gene lost 0 bases, with 12 bases spanning the gap. The length of the CDR3 is 15 residues. The CDR3: CASSPDGISTDTQYF. DNA for the CDR3: TGTGCCAGCAGCCCAGACGGGATTAGCACAGATACGCAGTATTTT.

The rearrangement links TRBV7-3 to TRBJ2-2; 8 nucleotides match TRBD1. The junction had 6 bases not matched to a gene; V was cut back by 5 bases and J by 7 bases. CDR3 size: 14 residues. Germline V gives CDR1 SGHTA, CDR2 FQGTGA. The CDR3 sequence: CASSLDRAVGELFF. CDR3 DNA sequence: TGTGCCAGCAGCCTGGACAGGGCGGTCGGGGAGCTGTTTTTT.

This chain uses TRBV9 with TRBJ2-1; TRBD2 agrees at 7 bases. With V trimmed by 0 bases and J by 9 bases, 6 bases remained unmatched. This CDR3 is built from 14 residues. The germline V gene has CDR1 SGDLS and CDR2 YYNGEE. CDR3 in amino acids: CASSVGLASSEQFF. The DNA for the CDR3 is TGTGCCAGCAGCGTAGGACTAGCATCTAGTGAGCAGTTCTTC. The full variable domain, its missing parts supplied by reference TRBV9 and TRBJ2-1, is DSGVTQTPKHLITATGQRVTLRCSPRSGDLSVYWYQQSLDQGLQFLIQYYNGEERAKGNILERFSAQQFPDLHSELNLSSLELGDSALYFCASSVGLASSEQFFGPGTRLTVL.

The chain combines TRBV5-1 with TRBJ2-3; TRBD2 aligns across 15 bases. The CDR3 extends over 18 amino acids. CDR1 SGHRS and CDR2 YFSETQ come from the germline V gene. The V and J ends lost 4 bases and 1 base, in that order; junction bases with no gene match: 7. The CDR3 DNA sequence: TGCGCCAGCAGCCCGGGACTAGCGGGGGGATGGGGCACAGATACGCAGTATTTT. It yields the protein CASSPGLAGGWGTDTQYF. The variable domain in full, with the rest retrieved from reference TRBV5-1 and TRBJ2-3, is KAGVTQTPRYLIKTRGQQVTLSCSPISGHRSVSWYQQTPGQGLQFLFEYFSETQRNKGNFPGRFSGRQFSNSRSEMNVSTLELGDSALYLCASSPGLAGGWGTDTQYFGPGTRLTVL.

This clone was seen only a few times. CDR3 in DNA: TGTGCCAGCAGCTCCTCGGCCGACAGAGTTTATGGCTACACCTTC. This translates into CASSSSADRVYGYTF. The genes are TRBV7-9 and TRBJ1-2; a possible D gene is TRBD1 (5 bases). The germline V gene encodes CDR1 SEHNR and CDR2 FQNEAQ (reference sequence). This CDR3 is built from 15 residues. Trimming removed 4 bases from V and 5 bases from J, with 17 bases in between.

Only one count was recorded for this clone. Distinct nucleotide sequences in the sample also encode this CDR3. This chain uses TRBV19 with TRBJ2-6; 12 bases align to TRBD2. Germline CDR1 is LNHDA and CDR2 is SQIVND (reference sequence). Trimming cost V 6 bases and J 4 bases; bases outside gene matches: 10. This CDR3 has 18 amino acids. The DNA for the CDR3 is TGTGCCAGTAGAACTAGCGGGGGGCGCCCCCCGGGGGCCAACGTCCTGACTTTC. Its protein product is CASRTSGGRPPGANVLTF.

The chain employs TRBV5-6 and TRBJ1-2, with 11 nucleotides matching TRBD1. Germline assignment: CDR1 SGHDT and CDR2 YYEEEE. This CDR3 has 14 residues. Trimming at V came to 5 bases and at J to 5 bases, leaving 5 bases not matched to a gene. The DNA for the CDR3 is TGTGCCAGCAGGCGGACAGGGGGCCCTTATGGCTACACCTTC. Protein: CASRRTGGPYGYTF.

The rearrangement uses TRBV28 and TRBJ2-1, with 9 bases lining up with TRBD2. Germline loops: CDR1 MDHEN, CDR2 SYDVKM. This CDR3 is 14 amino acids long. Trimming cost V 4 bases and J 15 bases; bases outside gene matches: 13. The CDR3 is CASSSQTPSGALFF. The CDR3 DNA follows: TGTGCCAGCAGTTCCCAGACTCCTAGCGGGGCGCTGTTCTTC.

The CDR3 DNA follows: TGTGCCAGCAGCCAAGACAGGGTTTTTGGCACAGATACGCAGTATTTT. This translates into CASSQDRVFGTDTQYF. The chain joins TRBV4-2 to TRBJ2-3; D may be TRBD1 (5 bases). Per germline, CDR1 LGHNA and CDR2 YNFKEQ. The CDR3 sequence is 16 residues long. V was pared by 0 bases and J by 1 base, with 11 bases between.

The gene calls are TRBV5-1 and TRBJ2-5; TRBD2 matches at 8 bases. The CDR3 consists of 17 residues. CDR1 SGHRS and CDR2 YFSETQ come from the germline V gene. Trimming took 1 base from V and 5 from J; bases not matched to a gene: 13. This chain's CDR3 is CASSLSGSGGPYETQYF. Written as DNA, the CDR3 is TGCGCCAGCAGCTTGAGCGGTTCGGGGGGGCCTTATGAGACCCAGTACTTC.

The rearrangement links TRBV2 to TRBJ1-1; TRBD1 might be the D (5 bases). Germline V lookup: CDR1 SNHLY, CDR2 FYNNEI. The CDR3 runs 14 residues. V lost 3 bases, J lost 3 bases, and 11 bases lay in between. CDR3 region: CASSDRGTDTEAFF. The CDR3 nucleotides read TGTGCCAGCAGTGATCGAGGGACTGACACTGAAGCTTTCTTT.

This chain connects TRBV11-2 to TRBJ2-1; 11 bases align to TRBD1. CDR1 and CDR2 from the germline V gene are SGHAT and FQNNGV. V trimming: 4 bases; J trimming: 7 bases; junction bases outside the gene matches: 9. The CDR3 consists of 16 residues. For the CDR3, the DNA is TGTGCCAGCAGCTCCCCCGGGACAGGGGGATTAAATGAGCAGTTCTTC. Translated, it gives CASSSPGTGGLNEQFF.

The CDR3 DNA follows: TGTGCCAGCTTGGAGGCGACAGGGCCTTTGCCCCAGCATTTT. It codes for CASLEATGPLPQHF. The chain carries TRBV2 and TRBJ1-5; 7 nucleotides match TRBD1. Germline CDR1 SNHLY, CDR2 FYNNEI. This CDR3 is built from 14 residues. V shed 8 bases, J shed 9 bases, and the junction held 13 bases outside the gene matches.

The CDR3 is CATSERGYGYTF. The CDR3 DNA follows: TGTGCCACCAGTGAGAGAGGCTATGGCTACACCTTC. The chain couples TRBV24-1 to TRBJ1-2, with D uncertain. There are 12 residues in the CDR3. CDR1 KGHDR and CDR2 SFDVKD come from the germline V gene. The V gene lost 4 bases and the J gene lost 4 bases, with 6 bases spanning the gap.

The V gene is TRBV6-4, the J gene TRBJ1-1; D uncertain. The CDR3 is 14 residues long. CDR1 MRHNA and CDR2 SNTAGT come from the germline V gene. Trimming removed 3 bases at V and 6 bases at J, with 14 bases between. The CDR3 DNA reads TGTGCCAGCAGTGAATCGGGTGCGGGAGCTGAAGCTTTCTTT. This translates into CASSESGAGAEAFF.

The V gene is TRBV10-1, the J gene TRBJ2-2; a weak D match, TRBD1 (5 bases). V gave up 3 bases and J gave up 0 bases, with 8 bases separating them. The CDR3 totals 15 residues. The germline V gene has CDR1 WNHNN and CDR2 SYGVQD (reference sequence). The DNA for the CDR3 is TGCGCCAGCAGTGAAGGCAGGGCGAACACCGGGGAGCTGTTTTTT. Amino acids: CASSEGRANTGELFF.

The chain combines TRBV14 with TRBJ2-3; TRBD2 matches at 10 bases. V was clipped by 0 bases and J by 4 bases; unmatched bases: 13. This CDR3 region has 19 residues. Germline V gene sequence: CDR1 SGHDN, CDR2 FVKESK. DNA for the CDR3: TGTGCCAGCAGCCAAGATCTTGCGTCTAGCGGGGGTTTGGCAGATACGCAGTATTTT. It yields the protein CASSQDLASSGGLADTQYF.

V gene TRBV27 combines with J gene TRBJ1-1; maybe TRBD1 (6 bases). The V end was cut by 4 bases, the J end by 0 bases, with 12 bases between. The CDR3 consists of 15 residues. In germline, CDR1 is MNHEY, CDR2 SMNVEV (reference sequence). CDR3 region: CASSYRVGMNTEAFF. Here the CDR3 DNA reads TGTGCCAGCAGTTACAGGGTTGGGATGAACACTGAAGCTTTCTTT.

The rearrangement links TRBV18 to TRBJ1-2; 8 bases match TRBD1. The CDR3 totals 15 residues. The V segment lost 3 bases and the J segment 5 bases; nucleotides outside the gene matches: 8. Germline V gene lookup returns CDR1 KGHSH and CDR2 LQKENI. CDR3 in DNA: TGTGCCAGCTCACCGCCCGGGACAGGTCATTATGGCTACACCTTC. It is translated as CASSPPGTGHYGYTF.

CDR3 sequence reads: CASSLTPGTEEFHGYTF. The DNA of the CDR3 is TGCGCCAGCAGCTTGACTCCGGGGACAGAGGAGTTCCATGGCTACACCTTC. The chain joins TRBV5-1 to TRBJ1-2, with TRBD1 identical over 7 bases. Germline lookup yields CDR1 SGHRS and CDR2 YFSETQ. This CDR3 has 17 amino acids. The J segment lost 6 bases and the V segment lost 1 base, leaving 15 bases of the junction unmatched.

The CDR3 loop is CAWDHSGGANYGYTF. In DNA form, the CDR3 reads TGTGCCTGGGATCATTCAGGGGGCGCCAACTATGGCTACACCTTC. The chain has TRBV30 and TRBJ1-2; 8 positions agree with TRBD1. J lost 2 bases, V lost 5 bases, and 10 bases had no gene match. CDR1 is GTSNPN and CDR2 is SVGIG in the germline V gene (reference sequence). This CDR3 contains 15 residues.

This clone was observed many times. This chain links TRBV7-6 with TRBJ2-5; no reliable D call. Germline V lookup: CDR1 SGHVS, CDR2 FNYEAQ. The CDR3 extends over 14 amino acids. The V end was cut by 1 base, the J end by 5 bases, with 11 bases between. This CDR3 is CASSLGMTRETQYF. CDR3 nucleotides: TGTGCCAGCAGCTTAGGCATGACAAGGGAGACCCAGTACTTC.

This sequence joins TRBV27 and TRBJ1-4; D is uncertain. Per germline, CDR1 MNHEY and CDR2 SMNVEV (reference sequence). Trimming left V 5 bases short and J 12 bases short, with 19 bases between. CDR3 length: 14 residues. The CDR3 nucleotides read TGTGCCAGCAGTCCGGGAACCCCCCCAACGGAACTGTTTTTT. Translated: CASSPGTPPTELFF.

This chain uses TRBV4-2 with TRBJ1-2, with D uncertain. Trimming took 5 bases from V and 9 from J, leaving 25 bases between them. Germline-derived CDR1 and CDR2 are LGHNA and YNFKEQ. This CDR3 has 16 amino acids. CDR3 in DNA: TGTGCCAGCAGCTCTGGCAATGCGGGCACCACCCTTCGCTACACCTTC. Its translation is CASSSGNAGTTLRYTF.

The gene calls are TRBV7-9 and TRBJ2-7, with D perhaps matching TRBD1 (6 bases). Trimming cost V 3 bases and J 6 bases, with 15 bases left between them. Per germline, CDR1 SEHNR and CDR2 FQNEAQ (reference sequence). The CDR3 runs to 14 residues. The CDR3 reads CASSFATGSGEQYV. The CDR3 DNA follows: TGTGCCAGCAGCTTCGCTACAGGGTCCGGCGAGCAGTACGTC.